This entry lists 17 T cell receptor beta chains sequenced from one sample in a study of T cells in Graves' hyperthyroidism and ophthalmopathy. TCR beta CDR3 regions were amplified from RNA transcripts. First-round RT-PCR with HTBI primers amplified the TCR CDR3 region. TCRdb independently ran MiXCR on the multiplex PCR reads; one entry per CDR3 protein. This table holds a few hundred thousand distinct CDR3 sequences, approximately 13% found once. Input material: blood. These receptors were obtained from a woman younger than 30 with Graves' hyperthyroidism.

This clonotype was counted at least ten times. This chain uses TRBV5-1 with TRBJ1-6; maybe TRBD1 (6 bases). The CDR3 loop spans 14 amino acids. Germline V gene lookup returns CDR1 SGHRS and CDR2 YFSETQ. V dropped 6 bases and J dropped 6 bases, with 13 bases sitting between them. The CDR3 sequence is CASNTGHSNSPLHF. The CDR3 nucleotides are TGCGCCAGCAACACGGGACATAGTAATTCACCCCTCCACTTT.

The chain is built from TRBV6-6 and TRBJ1-6, with a weak D call TRBD1 (6 bases). The CDR3 has 13 amino acids. Trimming left V 0 bases short and J 11 bases short, with 8 bases between. Germline CDR1 and CDR2: MNHNY and SVGAGI (reference sequence). The CDR3 sequence: CASSYSGGPPLHF. CDR3 DNA sequence: TGTGCCAGCAGTTACTCGGGGGGGCCACCCCTCCACTTT.

Many counts were recorded for this clonotype. V gene TRBV3-1 combines with J gene TRBJ2-7; D ambiguous. This CDR3 contains 14 residues. Trimming pared 3 bases from V and 0 bases from J, leaving 9 bases between. Germline CDR1 reads LGHDT; CDR2 reads YNNKEL (reference sequence). CDR3 sequence reads: CASSQGESSYEQYF. The CDR3 region has the DNA TGTGCCAGCAGCCAGGGCGAAAGCTCCTACGAGCAGTACTTC.

This clonotype was detected ten times or more. This rearrangement joins TRBV2 to TRBJ1-1; D is undetermined. The CDR3 spans 14 residues. Germline V lookup: CDR1 SNHLY, CDR2 FYNNEI. The germline V and J ends were trimmed by 4 bases and 1 base, with 10 bases remaining between them. The CDR3 region has the DNA TGTGCCAGCAGTGTTCGTGGGAGGAACACTGAAGCTTTCTTT. It specifies CASSVRGRNTEAFF. Based on the CDR3 plus reference TRBV2 and TRBJ1-1, the full variable domain is EPEVTQTPSHQVTQMGQEVILRCVPISNHLYFYWYRQILGQKVEFLVSFYNNEISEKSEIFDDQFSVERPDGSNFTLKIRSTKLEDSAMYFCASSVRGRNTEAFFGQGTRLTVV.

The genes are TRBV30 and TRBJ2-7; tentative D call: TRBD1 (6 bases). The CDR3 has 13 residues. The V and J ends lost 6 bases and 0 bases respectively, with 12 bases between them. Germline V lookup: CDR1 GTSNPN, CDR2 SVGIG (reference sequence). The CDR3, as DNA: TGTGCCTGTACGACAGGTAGCTCCTACGAGCAGTACTTC. This encodes CACTTGSSYEQYF.

This clonotype was seen at least ten times. The chain has TRBV27 and TRBJ2-4; D not resolved. Germline V gives CDR1 MNHEY, CDR2 SMNVEV (reference sequence). The V end was cut by 0 bases, the J end by 0 bases, with 9 bases between. The CDR3 length is 16 residues. The CDR3 DNA reads as TGTGCCAGCAGTTTATCGGTACCGCTAGCCAAAAACATTCAGTACTTC. It yields the protein CASSLSVPLAKNIQYF.

The sample holds many counts of this clonotype. The CDR3 sequence: CASSYALGRSYNEQFF. The CDR3 coding sequence is TGTGCCAGCAGCTACGCTCTCGGGAGATCCTACAATGAGCAGTTCTTC. J is TRBJ2-1 and V is TRBV7-2; D may be TRBD2 (6 bases). V gave up 4 bases and J gave up 1 base, with 14 bases separating them. In germline, CDR1 is SGHTA, CDR2 FQGNSA. CDR3 length: 16 amino acids.

Note on this clonotype: A read error may explain this, as a much larger clone is one base away. V is TRBV18 and J is TRBJ2-7; unclear D gene. The CDR3 is 14 residues long. Germline V gives CDR1 KGHSH, CDR2 LQKENI. The V gene lost 8 bases and the J gene lost 5 bases, with 19 bases spanning the gap. This chain's CDR3 is CASPAQREKNEQYF. The CDR3 DNA reads TGTGCCAGCCCAGCCCAGCGAGAGAAAAACGAGCAGTACTTC.

This clonotype has at least ten counts. The chain has TRBV7-2 and TRBJ1-5; 8 bases are a match to TRBD1. Trimming removed 5 bases from V and 6 bases from J; junction bases left unmatched: 6. Germline V CDR1 and CDR2: SGHTA, FQGNSA. The CDR3 is 14 residues long. CDR3 coding DNA: TGTGCCAGCAGCACGCAGGGGGCAGGTCAGCCCCAGCATTTT. As protein: CASSTQGAGQPQHF.

The sample holds a few counts of this clonotype. The chain combines TRBV13 with TRBJ2-7; D not resolved. The CDR3 consists of 14 residues. Trimming cost V 4 bases and J 5 bases, with 15 bases left between them. Germline CDR1 and CDR2: PRHDT and FYEKMQ (reference sequence). In DNA, the CDR3 is TGTGCCAGCAGCTCAAGACGTGGTCCCCACGAGCAGTACTTC. Translating it yields CASSSRRGPHEQYF.

This clonotype was found a few times. This chain links TRBV3-1 with TRBJ2-3; 10 positions agree with TRBD2. CDR1 and CDR2 (germline): LGHDT, YNNKEL (reference sequence). Trimming removed 4 bases from V and 2 bases from J; junction bases left unmatched: 15. The CDR3 is 19 amino acids. The CDR3 DNA sequence: TGTGCCAGCAGCCGAGTAACTAGCGGGACCCACGGATACACAGATACGCAGTATTTT. It is translated as CASSRVTSGTHGYTDTQYF.

This clonotype was detected only a few times. This chain links TRBV9 with TRBJ2-5; TRBD2 matches at 10 bases. From germline, CDR1 is SGDLS and CDR2 YYNGEE. V shed 3 bases, J shed 0 bases, and the junction held 5 bases outside the gene matches. There are 16 residues in the CDR3. The CDR3 region has the DNA TGTGCCAGCAGCGCGGGACTAGCGACGAACCAAGAGACCCAGTACTTC. Translation: CASSAGLATNQETQYF.

This clonotype has a count of ten or more. The chain carries TRBV5-1 and TRBJ2-3; 10 positions match TRBD2. The CDR3 length is 17 residues. J lost 2 bases, V lost 1 base, and 7 bases had no gene match. Germline-derived CDR1 and CDR2 are SGHRS and YFSETQ. The CDR3 sequence is CASSLTTSGLNTDTQYF. CDR3 bases: TGCGCCAGCAGCTTGACGACTAGCGGGCTTAACACAGATACGCAGTATTTT.

This clonotype has ten or more counts. The chain links TRBV15 to TRBJ2-3, with D uncertain. Between the trimmed V and J ends, which lost 0 bases and 1 base, there was a span of 8 bases. Looked up from germline, CDR1 is LNHNV and CDR2 is YYDKDF (reference sequence). The CDR3 extends over 15 amino acids. CDR3 region: CATSRDPLGTDTQYF. CDR3 nucleotides: TGTGCCACCAGCAGAGATCCCCTCGGCACAGATACGCAGTATTTT.

CDR3 loop: CASSRLDEQYF. CDR3 coding DNA: TGTGCCAGCAGTCGACTGGACGAGCAGTACTTC. The chain has TRBV6-2 or TRBV6-3 and TRBJ2-7; D is undetermined. Germline lookup yields CDR1 MNHEY and CDR2 SVGEGT. This CDR3 is built from 11 residues. V shed 5 bases and J shed 5 bases, with 7 bases lying between them.

This clonotype was seen at least ten times. This chain connects TRBV11-2 to TRBJ2-2; D uncertain. This CDR3 is 14 amino acids long. V shed 5 bases and J shed 0 bases, with 7 bases lying between them. The germline V gene encodes CDR1 SGHAT and CDR2 FQNNGV. The CDR3 DNA is TGTGCCAGCAGCCATCTCGCGAACACCGGGGAGCTGTTTTTT. It codes for CASSHLANTGELFF.

A word on this clonotype: One end of the junction is discordant with germline, which a read error may explain. The chain recombines TRBV7-9 with TRBJ2-1; TRBD2 agrees at 11 bases. Germline CDR1 SEHNR, CDR2 FQNEAQ (reference sequence). This CDR3 has 12 amino acids. As DNA, the CDR3 is TGTGCCAGCAGCATAGCGGGGGGGGAGCAGTTCTTC. Protein: CASSIAGGEQFF. The whole variable domain, filled in from reference TRBV7-9 and TRBJ2-1, reads DTGVSQNPRHKITKRGQNVTFRCDPISEHNRLYWYRQTLGQGPEFLTYFQNEAQLEKSRLLSDRFSAERPKGSFSTLEIQRTEQGDSAMYLCASSIAGGEQFFGPGTRLTVL.